Each of the 15 T cell receptor beta chains below was sequenced from the same sample in a study of vaccination and CD4 T cells after COVID-19. Indicated treatment: approximately 11-day PBMC culture with coronavirus spike peptide pools or control peptides (ViraFEST assay). Their cognate antigens are unknown. The Oncomine TCR Beta short-read assay sequenced DNA from cultured CD4+ T cells. TCRdb re-called the PCR reads through MiXCR, storing one row per CDR3 protein. The repertoire holds 15,000 to 20,000 distinct CDR3 sequences, 30% to 45% seen once, with around 8.6% in the top ten. The source material was CD4+ T cells from blood, cultured in vitro. These receptors came from a human donor who had recovered from COVID-19.

This clonotype is categorized as medium-sized. The rearrangement uses TRBV25-1 and TRBJ1-6; D is perhaps TRBD1 (5 bases). The germline V and J ends were trimmed by 1 base and 0 bases, with 10 bases remaining between them. The CDR3 sequence is 17 residues long. Germline lookup yields CDR1 MGHDK and CDR2 SYGVNS. The CDR3 DNA reads TGTGCCAGCAGTGAATCGGGGCTGAGCTCCTATAATTCACCCCTCCACTTT. Encoded protein: CASSESGLSSYNSPLHF. The full variable domain, its missing parts supplied by reference TRBV25-1 and TRBJ1-6, is EADIYQTPRYLVIGTGKKITLECSQTMGHDKMYWYQQDPGMELHLIHYSYGVNSTEKGDLSSESTVSRIRTEHFPLTLESARPSHTSQYLCASSESGLSSYNSPLHFGNGTRLTVT.

V usage is TRBV2 and J usage is TRBJ1-2; 11 bases align to TRBD1. The CDR3 extends over 15 amino acids. Looked up from germline, CDR1 is SNHLY and CDR2 is FYNNEI. V shed 5 bases, J shed 5 bases, and the junction held 7 bases outside the gene matches. This CDR3 is CASSPTGQGAYGYTF. The DNA of the CDR3 is TGTGCCAGCAGTCCAACCGGACAGGGGGCTTATGGCTACACCTTC.

The rearrangement links TRBV12-3 or TRBV12-4 to TRBJ2-2, with D hard to call. The germline V and J ends were trimmed by 5 bases and 3 bases, with 4 bases remaining between them. This CDR3 is 12 amino acids long. The CDR3 DNA follows: TGTGCCAGCAGTGGTTACACCGGGGAGCTGTTTTTT. The encoded protein is CASSGYTGELFF.

The chain couples TRBV5-1 to TRBJ1-5; D uncertain. This CDR3 has 13 amino acids. Germline CDR1 reads SGHRS; CDR2 reads YFSETQ. V lost 2 bases, J lost 0 bases, and 3 bases lay in between. CDR3 DNA sequence: TGCGCCAGCAGCTTAAGTAGCAATCAGCCCCAGCATTTT. Amino acids: CASSLSSNQPQHF.

Here the CDR3 reads CATSIRRQGIWEQYF. As DNA, the CDR3 is TGTGCCACCTCAATCAGGAGACAGGGGATTTGGGAGCAGTACTTC. The rearrangement joins TRBV28 to TRBJ2-7; 8 nucleotides agree with TRBD1. This CDR3 is 15 amino acids long. With V trimmed by 10 bases and J by 7 bases, 18 bases remained unmatched. Germline CDR1 reads MDHEN; CDR2 reads SYDVKM.

This clonotype has just a few counts. This sequence joins TRBV28 and TRBJ1-2; D remains unclear. The CDR3 consists of 13 residues. Trimming removed 4 bases from V and 1 base from J, with 7 bases in between. Germline V gives CDR1 MDHEN, CDR2 SYDVKM. CDR3 nucleotides: TGTGCCAGCAGTTCCACAGTTAACTATGGCTACACCTTC. The encoded protein is CASSSTVNYGYTF.

This clonotype was found once. The V call is TRBV4-1, the J call TRBJ2-4; D unresolved. The CDR3 runs 14 residues. Germline loops: CDR1 MGHRA, CDR2 YSYEKL. Deletions cut 4 bases from V and 6 bases from J, with 13 bases between. The CDR3 loop is CASSPPGMGNIQYF. The CDR3 coding sequence is TGCGCCAGCAGCCCGCCAGGAATGGGAAACATTCAGTACTTC.

The gene calls are TRBV20-1 and TRBJ2-5, with D perhaps being TRBD1 or TRBD2 (6 bases each). Per the germline V gene, CDR1 is DFQATT and CDR2 is SNEGSKA (reference sequence). The CDR3 is 13 amino acids. Trimming removed 6 bases from V and 5 bases from J, with 16 bases in between. CDR3: CSAERGRRETQYF. CDR3 DNA: TGCAGTGCCGAACGGGGGCGCCGGGAGACCCAGTACTTC.

A single count supports this clonotype. The rearrangement joins TRBV20-1 to TRBJ2-1; 8 bases agree with TRBD2. The CDR3 covers 17 residues. V dropped 0 bases and J dropped 8; count of bases not matched to a gene: 15. Per the germline V gene, CDR1 is DFQATT and CDR2 is SNEGSKA (reference sequence). CDR3 sequence: CSARDPSGTSALDEQFF. The CDR3 bases are TGCAGTGCTAGAGACCCCTCCGGGACTAGTGCGCTTGATGAGCAGTTCTTC.

The chain carries TRBV12-3 or TRBV12-4 and TRBJ1-5, with a weak D call TRBD1 (5 bases). The V and J ends lost 5 bases and 0 bases respectively, with 5 bases between them. The CDR3 consists of 13 residues. The CDR3 DNA reads TGTGCCAGCAGTCAGGGTAGCAATCAGCCCCAGCATTTT. Translated, it gives CASSQGSNQPQHF.

This sequence joins TRBV5-1 and TRBJ2-5; 7 bases fit TRBD1. Per the germline V gene, CDR1 is SGHRS and CDR2 is YFSETQ. The CDR3 is 15 residues long. With V trimmed by 4 bases and J by 4 bases, 10 bases remained unmatched. The CDR3 here is CASSPSTGVGETQYF. The CDR3 coding sequence is TGCGCCAGCAGCCCCTCAACAGGGGTAGGAGAGACCCAGTACTTC. The variable domain in full, completed from reference TRBV5-1 and TRBJ2-5, reads KAGVTQTPRYLIKTRGQQVTLSCSPISGHRSVSWYQQTPGQGLQFLFEYFSETQRNKGNFPGRFSGRQFSNSRSEMNVSTLELGDSALYLCASSPSTGVGETQYFGPGTRLLVL.

This clonotype has a handful of counts. V is TRBV6-2 or TRBV6-3 and J is TRBJ2-2, with no clear D. The CDR3 is made up of 13 amino acids. Germline V gives CDR1 MNHEY, CDR2 SVGEGT. V was clipped by 10 bases and J by 5 bases, with 14 bases between them. CDR3 DNA sequence: TGTGCCACCCGGTTGACTCAGACCGGGGAGCTGTTTTTT. This sequence encodes CATRLTQTGELFF.

This chain uses TRBV7-2 with TRBJ2-5, with TRBD2 matching over 10 bases. Germline trimming cut 2 bases from V and 5 bases from J; bases unmatched to any gene: 2. The CDR3 contains 14 residues. Germline CDR1 is SGHTA and CDR2 is FQGNSA. DNA for the CDR3: TGTGCCAGCAGCTTACTAGCGGGAGTGGAGACCCAGTACTTC. Translated, it gives CASSLLAGVETQYF.

This clonotype was detected a few times. The CDR3 here is CASSEARQGAMRETQYF. The CDR3 DNA sequence: TGTGCCAGCAGTGAAGCCCGGCAGGGGGCGATGCGCGAGACCCAGTACTTC. The rearrangement joins TRBV2 to TRBJ2-5; 8 nucleotides line up with TRBD1. In germline, CDR1 is SNHLY, CDR2 FYNNEI. This CDR3 spans 17 amino acids. With 0 bases clipped from V and 5 bases from J, the junction kept 11 bases outside the gene matches.

The chain is built from TRBV7-8 and TRBJ2-7; no definite D call. The germline V gene encodes CDR1 SGHVS and CDR2 FQNEAQ. The V and J ends lost 5 bases and 0 bases respectively, with 17 bases between them. The CDR3 is 16 residues long. The CDR3 DNA follows: TGTGCCAGCAGCGTCCGGGTCCAAAAAAGCTCCTACGAGCAGTACTTC. Translation gives CASSVRVQKSSYEQYF. The whole variable domain, remainder taken from reference TRBV7-8 and TRBJ2-7, is GAGVSQSPRYKVAKRGQDVALRCDPISGHVSLFWYQQALGQGPEFLTYFQNEAQLDKSGLPSDRFFAERPEGSVSTLKIQRTQQEDSAVYLCASSVRVQKSSYEQYFGPGTRLTVT.